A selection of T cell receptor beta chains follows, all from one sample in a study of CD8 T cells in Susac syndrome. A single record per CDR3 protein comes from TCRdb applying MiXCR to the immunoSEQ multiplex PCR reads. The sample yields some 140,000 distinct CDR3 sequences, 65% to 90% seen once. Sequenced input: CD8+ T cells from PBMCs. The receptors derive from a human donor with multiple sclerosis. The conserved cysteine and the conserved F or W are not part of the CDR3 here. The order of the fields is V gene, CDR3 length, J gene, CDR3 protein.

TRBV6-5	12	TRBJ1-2	ASSYSGRAGGYT
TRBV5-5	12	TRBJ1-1	ASSEGLMNTEAF
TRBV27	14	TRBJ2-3	ASSSRADTHTDTQY
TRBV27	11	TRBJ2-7	ASSFSFTYEQY
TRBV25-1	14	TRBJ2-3	ASSDLAGALTDTQY
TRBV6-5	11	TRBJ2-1	ASSLRPDNEQF
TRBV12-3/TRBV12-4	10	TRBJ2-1	ASSPSAGEQF
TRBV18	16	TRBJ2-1	ASSPPGLAGGSYNEQF
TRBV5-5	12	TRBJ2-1	ASSFGKGGYEQF
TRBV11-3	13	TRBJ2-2	ASSPIRTGMVELF
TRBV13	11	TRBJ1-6	ASSPRWGSPLH
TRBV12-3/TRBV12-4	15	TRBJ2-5	ASSLSFGGRVQETQY
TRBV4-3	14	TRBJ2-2	ASSQTPGRAAGELF
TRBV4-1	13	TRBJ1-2	ASSQDSGTAYGYT
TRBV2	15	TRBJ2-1	ASSQNPTGVVINEQF
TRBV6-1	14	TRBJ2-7	ASSPSTGTASYEQY
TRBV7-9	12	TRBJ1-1	ASSLGPLATEAF
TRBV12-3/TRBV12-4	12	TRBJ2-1	ASSHGGNYNEQF
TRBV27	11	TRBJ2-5	ASSLISGETQY
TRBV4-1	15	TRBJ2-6	ASSPWTGEGGANVLT
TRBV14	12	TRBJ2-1	ASSPVTWDNEQF
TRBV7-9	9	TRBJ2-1	ASSLIREQF
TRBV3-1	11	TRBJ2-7	ASSKIDSDEQY
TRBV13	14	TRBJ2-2	ASSLALGQNTGELF
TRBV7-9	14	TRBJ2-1	ASSPREGSSYNEQF
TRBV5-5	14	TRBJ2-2	ASSLAGRRNTGELF
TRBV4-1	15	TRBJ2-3	ASSLKQLAGTGDTQY
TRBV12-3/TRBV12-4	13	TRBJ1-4	ASSLVTGSFEKLF
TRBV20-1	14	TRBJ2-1	SARRGLAGERNEQF
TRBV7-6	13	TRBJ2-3	ASSFAETSSDTQY
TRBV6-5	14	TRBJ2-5	ASSYRISTGEETQY
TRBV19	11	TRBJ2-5	ASSTDGEETQY
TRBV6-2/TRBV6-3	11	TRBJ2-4	ASSLSPPNIQY
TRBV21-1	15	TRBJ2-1	ASSKWVRWLFYNEQF
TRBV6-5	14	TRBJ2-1	ASSYPGTGSINEQF
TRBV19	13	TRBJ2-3	ASKTGGRGTDTQY
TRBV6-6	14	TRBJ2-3	ASSKTGTGGADTQY
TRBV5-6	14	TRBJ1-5	ASSFGQGWSNQPQH
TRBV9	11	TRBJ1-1	ASSFGTVDEAF
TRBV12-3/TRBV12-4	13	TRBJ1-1	ASSLSGAGATEAF
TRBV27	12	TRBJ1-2	ASRPTGTTYGYT
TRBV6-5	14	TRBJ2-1	ASSYSSGELENEQF
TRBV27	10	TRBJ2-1	ASSFGGSEQF
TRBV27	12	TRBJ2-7	ASSKGASSYEQY
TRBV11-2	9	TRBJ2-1	ASREGNEQF
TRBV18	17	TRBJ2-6	ASSPLPGQTNSGANVLT
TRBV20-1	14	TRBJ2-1	SARDDVSLTYNEQF
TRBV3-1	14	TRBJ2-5	ASRGPGQKYQETQY
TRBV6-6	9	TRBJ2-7	ASGDSYEQY
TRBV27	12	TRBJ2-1	ASSLVPGSNEQF
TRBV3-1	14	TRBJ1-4	ASSQELEATNEKLF
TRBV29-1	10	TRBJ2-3	SVEQRTDTQY
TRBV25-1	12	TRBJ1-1	ASSVGRTNTEAF
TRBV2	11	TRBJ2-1	ASSRARWDEQF
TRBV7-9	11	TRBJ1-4	ASGTPGIEKLF